Listed below are T cell receptor beta chains from one sample, sequenced in a study of T cell clones after liver transplantation. The assay was immunoSEQ multiplex PCR, and TCRdb's table has in-frame clones only and misses some. The sample consists of roughly 100,000 clones, under 90% of them appearing once. The input for sequencing was CD4+ T cells from blood, taken approximately 50 months after liver transplant. These TCRs come from a human patient who received a liver transplant. The T cells may come from the graft donor. The CDR3 runs from the conserved cysteine through the conserved F or W. Each record gives: J gene, D gene, V gene, clone size, CDR3 DNA, CDR3 protein. The D gene is left open where the match is weak. Where a row states a size, it is once, few, many or the class of an expanded clone; other rows omit it.

TRBJ2-7,TRBD2,TRBV2,-,TGTGCCAGCAGTCCCCTAGCGGTAAGCTCCTACGAGCAGTACTTC,CASSPLAVSSYEQYF
TRBJ2-7,TRBD2,TRBV5-1,-,TGCGCCAGCAGCTTGGGGGGCGGGACTACCTACGAGCAGTACTTC,CASSLGGGTTYEQYF
TRBJ1-2,TRBD1,TRBV4-1,-,TGCGCCAGCAGCCACTACCGGGACAGGCCGGTAAGCTACACCTTC,CASSHYRDRPVSYTF
TRBJ2-2,TRBD2,TRBV27,-,TGTACCAGCAGTCCGGGACTAGCGGAAAAGAAAAGTTGGTCCGGGGAGCTGTTTTTT,CTSSPGLAEKKSWSGELFF
TRBJ1-1,-,TRBV19,-,TGTGCCAGTAAGGGCAGGGCCAACACTGAAGCTTTCTTT,CASKGRANTEAFF
TRBJ2-3,TRBD2,TRBV27,-,TGTGCCAGCAGCTCTCCTAGCGGGGGGAGCACAGATACGCAGTATTTT,CASSSPSGGSTDTQYF
TRBJ2-7,TRBD1,TRBV9,-,TGTGCCAGCAGCGGGGGACAGGGACCCTACGAGCAGTACTTC,CASSGGQGPYEQYF
TRBJ2-7,TRBD2,TRBV5-1,-,TGCGCCAGCAGCCAACTAGCGGGGCCCTTCTACGAGCAGTACTTC,CASSQLAGPFYEQYF
TRBJ2-2,-,TRBV27,once,TGTGCCAGCAGTCATACAAAGGGGAATGTTTTGGGCACCGGGGAGCTGTTTTTT,CASSHTKGNVLGTGELFF
TRBJ1-3,-,TRBV18,once,TGTGCCAGCTCACCAGACAGGTTAACGAACACCATATATTTT,CASSPDRLTNTIYF
TRBJ1-2,-,TRBV2,-,TGTGCCTCCGCTTCCGGGACGGCAGATAATGGCTACACCTTC,CASASGTADNGYTF
TRBJ2-7,TRBD2,TRBV18,-,TGTGCCAGCTCACCATCTAGCGGTTCCTACGAGCAGTACTTC,CASSPSSGSYEQYF
TRBJ2-7,TRBD2,TRBV18,-,TGTGCCAGCTCACCACCTTTGGTAGCGGGGCTCCTCTACGAGCAGTACTTC,CASSPPLVAGLLYEQYF
TRBJ1-5,-,TRBV21-1,-,TGTGCCAGCAGCAAAGTCCTCACAGGGGTTGAACAGCCCCAGCATTTT,CASSKVLTGVEQPQHF
TRBJ2-1,-,TRBV7-8,-,TGTGCCAGCAGCTCCTTTTGGACTAATCCTGAGCAGTTCTTC,CASSSFWTNPEQFF
TRBJ2-2,-,TRBV2,few,TGTGCCAGCAGGCAGGGGACCCTCACCGGGGAGCTGTTTTTT,CASRQGTLTGELFF
TRBJ1-5,TRBD1,TRBV2,-,TGTGCCAGCAGTGCAGGGGGCGTCGGGCAGCCCCAGCATTTT,CASSAGGVGQPQHF
TRBJ2-1,TRBD1,TRBV5-4,-,TGTGCCAGCAGCCCAGGGGGAAGCTCCTACAATGAGCAGTTCTTC,CASSPGGSSYNEQFF
TRBJ2-2,TRBD1,TRBV18,-,TGTGCCAGCTCACCGAAGACAGGGGAAACCGGGGAGCTGTTTTTT,CASSPKTGETGELFF
TRBJ2-2,TRBD1,TRBV27,-,TGTGCCGCTCAGAGCGAGGGGGCAGGCACCGGGGAGCTGTTTTTT,CAAQSEGAGTGELFF
TRBJ2-2,TRBD1,TRBV30,-,TGTGCCTGGGGGACAGGAGGCACCGGGGAGCTGTTTTTT,CAWGTGGTGELFF
TRBJ1-4,-,TRBV7-6,-,TGTGCCAGCAGTCTTTCGCCGGGTGCAACTAATGAAAAACTGTTTTTT,CASSLSPGATNEKLFF
TRBJ2-3,-,TRBV2,-,TGTGCCAGCAGTTCTGACGGAGGTAGCACAGATACGCAGTATTTT,CASSSDGGSTDTQYF
TRBJ2-7,TRBD1,TRBV7-6,-,TGTGCCAGCAGCTTAGGGGGACAGGTCTCCTACGAGCAGTACTTC,CASSLGGQVSYEQYF
TRBJ2-7,-,TRBV25-1,-,TGTGCCAGCAGTGTAACAGGGACCTACGAGCAGTACTTC,CASSVTGTYEQYF
TRBJ2-7,-,TRBV5-1,-,TGCGCCAGCAGTAGGGGACCCTCCTACGAGCAGTACTTC,CASSRGPSYEQYF
TRBJ1-3,-,TRBV19,-,TGTGCCAGTAGTTCGGACGCCTTCTCTGGAAACACCATATATTTT,CASSSDAFSGNTIYF
TRBJ2-5,-,TRBV5-4,once,TGTGCCAGCACCTCCCAGATCCGGGGGTTTAGTGAGACCCAGTACTTC,CASTSQIRGFSETQYF
TRBJ2-1,-,TRBV29-1,-,TGCAGCGGGACTGTGGTCGCGGGTGAGCAGTTCTTC,CSGTVVAGEQFF
TRBJ2-2,-,TRBV7-9,-,TGTGCCAGCAGCCCCCCGACCAGCGGGGAGCTGTTTTTT,CASSPPTSGELFF
TRBJ2-1,-,TRBV27,once,TGTGCCAGCAGTTTATCGGGTTACAGGGATGAGCAGTTCTTC,CASSLSGYRDEQFF
TRBJ2-1,-,TRBV27,-,TGTGCCAGCAGTTTAGTCGGGACGCCTTCCTACAATGAGCAGTTCTTC,CASSLVGTPSYNEQFF
TRBJ2-2,TRBD2,TRBV19,-,TGTGCCAGTAGCTCCGGGACTAGCGGGTCCGGGGAGCTGTTTTTT,CASSSGTSGSGELFF
TRBJ1-1,-,TRBV7-3,-,TGTGCCAGCAGCTTAGCAGGGAGCATGAACACTGAAGCCTTCTTT,CASSLAGSMNTEAFF
TRBJ2-7,-,TRBV11-2,-,TGTGCCAGCAGCTTAGAACAGGGCAATTACCCTTACGAGCAGTACTTC,CASSLEQGNYPYEQYF
TRBJ2-7,TRBD2,TRBV11-2,-,TGTGCCAGCAGCTTAGATGGTCCTAGCGGGAGCGAGCAGTACTTC,CASSLDGPSGSEQYF
TRBJ1-5,TRBD1,TRBV7-2,-,TGTGCCAGCAGTCTAAGGGGGCCCTATCAGCCCCAGCATTTT,CASSLRGPYQPQHF
TRBJ1-4,TRBD1,TRBV18,-,TGTGCCAGCTCACTGACAGGGGTTCGGGAAAAACTGTTTTTT,CASSLTGVREKLFF
TRBJ2-1,TRBD2,TRBV6-5,-,TGTGCCAGCAGTTACTCGGGACTAGCGGGAGGAGGGCAGTTCTTC,CASSYSGLAGGGQFF
TRBJ2-5,TRBD2,TRBV7-2,-,TGTGCCAGCAGCTTAGAAGCGGGGGGTCTGTCGGAGACCCAGTACTTC,CASSLEAGGLSETQYF
TRBJ1-1,-,TRBV6-5,-,TGTGCCAGCACCTCAGGTGAGAGAGCTTTCTTT,CASTSGERAFF
TRBJ2-5,TRBD2,TRBV6-1,once,TGTGCCAGCAGTGAACCATTGAGGCTAGCGGGGCGCGGAGAGACCCAGTACTTC,CASSEPLRLAGRGETQYF
TRBJ2-3,TRBD1,TRBV5-6,-,TGTGCCAGCAGCAGGCAGGGGGACGATACGCAGTATTTT,CASSRQGDDTQYF
TRBJ2-7,TRBD1,TRBV7-2,-,TGTGCCAGCAGCTCTATGGGGACAGGGGCCTACGAGCAGTACTTC,CASSSMGTGAYEQYF
TRBJ1-5,-,TRBV6-1,few,TGTGCCAGCAGTGAGGATCAGCCCCAGCATTTT,CASSEDQPQHF
TRBJ1-3,-,TRBV10-3,few,TGTGCCATCAGCAAGAACAGGGCTTCTGGAAACACCATATATTTT,CAISKNRASGNTIYF
TRBJ2-2,-,TRBV5-1,once,TGCGCCAGCAGCTTGCAGGTCACCGGGGAGCTGTTTTTT,CASSLQVTGELFF
TRBJ2-7,-,TRBV5-4,-,TGTGCCAGCAGCTCGCCGGGGGGCGCCTACGAGCAGTACTTC,CASSSPGGAYEQYF
TRBJ1-5,-,TRBV29-1,-,TGCAGCGTTGAAGATCGGGGTAGCAATCAGCCCCAGCATTTT,CSVEDRGSNQPQHF